Listed below are T cell receptor beta chains from one sample, sequenced in a study of human T cells and chemical hapten exposure. One entry per CDR3 protein results from TCRdb running MiXCR on the RACE reads. The top ten clones hold about 1.6% of a sample with 85,000 to 130,000 distinct CDR3 sequences, about 12% of them seen once. The source was whole blood, collected in connection with sensitization to the hapten diphenylcyclopropenone (DPC). All receptors derive from a woman in her fifties or sixties with alopecia areata. Some clones in this sample may be carry-over from other donors' samples. Both conserved end residues are part of each CDR3. Each record gives: V gene, J gene, D gene, clone size, CDR3 protein, CDR3 DNA. The D gene is left open where the match is weak. Clone size appears in some rows only: once, few, many, or a class for an expanded clone.

TRBV29-1,TRBJ2-3,-,few,CSVADVGASTDTQYF,TGCAGCGTCGCCGACGTTGGGGCGAGCACAGATACGCAGTATTTT
TRBV3-1,TRBJ1-4,-,-,CASSQGGGTNEKLFF,TGTGCCAGCAGCCAAGGGGGGGGAACTAATGAAAAACTGTTTTTT
TRBV7-2,TRBJ1-4,TRBD1,many,CASSFTGTVDKLFF,TGTGCCAGCAGCTTCACCGGGACAGTGGATAAACTGTTTTTT
TRBV4-1,TRBJ2-1,TRBD2,few,CASSQDPSGRRYEQFF,TGCGCCAGCAGCCAAGATCCAAGCGGGAGGAGGTATGAGCAGTTCTTC
TRBV5-1,TRBJ2-7,-,many,CASSFADEQYF,TGCGCCAGCAGCTTTGCGGACGAGCAGTACTTC
TRBV5-8,TRBJ2-2,TRBD1,-,CASSLTGDGTGELFF,TGTGCCAGCAGCTTAACAGGGGACGGCACCGGGGAGCTGTTTTTT
TRBV3-1,TRBJ2-1,TRBD2,many,CASSTGLAGEQFF,TGTGCCAGCAGCACGGGACTAGCGGGGGAGCAGTTCTTC
TRBV6-1,TRBJ1-5,TRBD1,-,CASSALDRGNQPQHF,TGTGCCAGCAGTGCCCTCGACAGGGGCAATCAGCCCCAGCATTTT
TRBV6-2/TRBV6-3,TRBJ2-7,-,-,CASSYSNVNEQYF,TGTGCCAGCAGTTACTCGAACGTAAACGAGCAGTACTTC
TRBV28,TRBJ2-7,-,few,CASSTSFPLAEYF,TGTGCCAGCAGCACCTCCTTTCCCTTGGCGGAGTACTTC
TRBV2,TRBJ1-4,-,many,CASRFEIGEKLFF,TGTGCCAGCAGATTCGAGATCGGGGAAAAACTGTTTTTT
TRBV12-2,TRBJ2-2,-,few,CASRVDRETRNTGELFF,TGTGCAAGTCGCGTAGATAGGGAGACAAGGAACACCGGGGAGCTGTTTTTT
TRBV6-1,TRBJ2-6,TRBD1,few,CASTGTGSFSGANVLTF,TGTGCCAGCACCGGGACAGGGTCTTTCTCTGGGGCCAACGTCCTGACTTTC
TRBV5-1,TRBJ2-5,TRBD2,-,CASSFSPIAGVQETQYF,TGCGCCAGCAGCTTCTCCCCAATAGCGGGGGTCCAAGAGACCCAGTACTTC
TRBV5-8,TRBJ2-5,-,-,CASSMDGTKTQYF,TGTGCCAGCAGTATGGACGGCACCAAGACCCAGTACTTC
TRBV29-1,TRBJ1-5,-,-,CSVQRGSNQPQHF,TGCAGCGTACAGCGGGGTAGCAATCAGCCCCAGCATTTT
TRBV10-2,TRBJ2-1,-,many,CASSVGGLPNEQFF,TGCGCCAGCAGCGTCGGAGGATTGCCAAATGAGCAGTTCTTC
TRBV28,TRBJ2-2,-,-,CASRSRQNANTGELFF,TGTGCCAGCAGATCGAGACAGAACGCGAACACCGGGGAGCTGTTTTTT
TRBV7-2,TRBJ1-1,-,-,CASSPSVRVTKGTEAFF,TGTGCCAGCAGCCCCTCGGTGCGGGTGACGAAAGGCACTGAAGCTTTCTTT
TRBV20-1,TRBJ1-1,TRBD1,few,CSARDPRGGMAEAFF,TGCAGTGCTAGAGACCCCAGGGGGGGTATGGCTGAAGCTTTCTTT
TRBV28,TRBJ2-4,-,many,CASSLVSKNIQYF,TGTGCCAGCAGTTTAGTCAGTAAAAACATTCAGTACTTC
TRBV28,TRBJ2-7,TRBD1,few,CASSITNRGEQYF,TGTGCCAGCAGTATAACCAACAGGGGCGAGCAGTACTTC
TRBV6-5,TRBJ2-3,TRBD1,-,CASSAPGGSSTDTQYF,TGTGCCAGCAGTGCCCCAGGGGGCTCCAGCACAGATACGCAGTATTTT
TRBV11-2,TRBJ2-7,TRBD2,many,CASSLLADSYEQYF,TGTGCCAGCAGCCTACTAGCGGACTCCTACGAGCAGTACTTC
TRBV27,TRBJ1-2,-,many,CASSLTRETNYGYTF,TGTGCCAGCAGTCTTACCAGGGAGACTAACTATGGCTACACCTTC
TRBV28,TRBJ2-1,TRBD2,-,CASSFLLAGASNEQFF,TGTGCCAGCAGCTTCCTACTAGCGGGAGCTTCCAATGAGCAGTTCTTC
TRBV11-3,TRBJ2-1,-,many,CASSSSRGQGNEQFF,TGTGCCAGCAGCTCCAGCCGGGGCCAAGGCAATGAGCAGTTCTTC
TRBV7-9,TRBJ2-7,-,-,CASSLAGAGYEQYF,TGTGCCAGCAGCTTAGCGGGAGCAGGATACGAGCAGTACTTC
TRBV12-3/TRBV12-4,TRBJ2-5,-,few,CASSRTEAQETQYF,TGTGCCAGCAGTCGAACAGAAGCTCAAGAGACCCAGTACTTC
TRBV28,TRBJ1-1,-,-,CASTLTATAPNTEAFF,TGTGCCAGCACCCTGACCGCGACAGCGCCTAACACTGAAGCTTTCTTT
TRBV6-2/TRBV6-3,TRBJ1-1,TRBD1,few,CASRRQGANTEAFF,TGTGCCAGCAGGAGACAGGGGGCGAACACTGAAGCTTTCTTT
TRBV12-3/TRBV12-4,TRBJ1-1,-,few,CASSLSPPGRAFF,TGTGCCAGCAGTTTGTCCCCCCCCGGGCGTGCTTTCTTT
TRBV5-1,TRBJ2-6,-,-,CASSFRADLPSGANVLTF,TGCGCCAGCAGCTTTCGAGCGGACCTCCCCTCTGGGGCCAACGTCCTGACTTTC
TRBV6-5,TRBJ1-2,-,few,CASSSSVPGGYGYTF,TGTGCCAGCAGTTCCTCCGTCCCAGGCGGCTATGGCTACACCTTC
TRBV27,TRBJ2-1,TRBD2,many,CASSPGRLAGGVDEQFF,TGTGCCAGCAGTCCCGGGCGGCTAGCGGGAGGAGTGGATGAGCAGTTCTTC
TRBV5-6,TRBJ1-1,-,many,CASSLARVTEAFF,TGTGCCAGCAGCTTGGCACGGGTCACTGAAGCTTTCTTT
TRBV29-1,TRBJ1-1,-,few,CSVDSRTMGTEAFF,TGCAGCGTTGATAGTAGGACCATGGGAACTGAAGCTTTCTTT
TRBV6-2/TRBV6-3,TRBJ2-1,TRBD2,-,CASSLSGGAYNEQFF,TGTGCCAGCAGCCTCTCGGGGGGGGCCTACAATGAGCAGTTCTTC
TRBV20-1,TRBJ1-2,-,few,CSASIDGAYGYTF,TGCAGTGCTAGTATCGACGGGGCTTATGGCTACACCTTC
TRBV28,TRBJ1-1,-,-,CASIGPGQIVVTEAFF,TGTGCCAGCATCGGACCGGGACAAATTGTGGTAACTGAAGCTTTCTTT
TRBV5-4,TRBJ1-2,TRBD1,few,CASSQDRYHYGYTF,TGTGCCAGCAGCCAGGACAGGTACCACTATGGCTACACCTTC
TRBV6-2/TRBV6-3,TRBJ2-7,-,many,CASSYPDSTDYEQYF,TGTGCCAGCAGTTACCCGGACAGCACCGACTACGAGCAGTACTTC
TRBV7-8,TRBJ1-2,-,many,CASSTGQTLRGYTF,TGTGCCAGCAGCACCGGACAGACTTTACGTGGCTACACCTTC
TRBV27,TRBJ2-6,TRBD1,-,CASSLTGTGGMAGANVLTF,TGTGCCAGCAGCCTTACGGGGACAGGGGGTATGGCTGGGGCCAACGTCCTGACTTTC
TRBV9,TRBJ2-3,TRBD2,few,CASSVALAGGTDTQYF,TGTGCCAGCAGCGTAGCTTTAGCGGGAGGCACAGATACGCAGTATTTT
TRBV28,TRBJ2-3,-,-,CASSSSNTDTQYF,TGTGCCAGCAGTTCCAGTAACACAGATACGCAGTATTTT
TRBV7-8,TRBJ2-5,TRBD1,few,CASSPRAQGLGETQYF,TGTGCCAGCAGCCCGCGAGCACAGGGGTTGGGGGAGACCCAGTACTTC
TRBV3-1,TRBJ1-3,-,-,CASSQDIPGPSGGIYF,TGTGCCAGCAGCCAAGATATTCCAGGGCCCTCTGGGGGCATATATTTT
TRBV20-1,TRBJ2-7,-,few,CSAPPGSLIYEQYF,TGCAGTGCTCCCCCGGGAAGTCTAATCTACGAGCAGTACTTC
TRBV7-9,TRBJ1-1,-,-,CASSFRGRDTEAFF,TGTGCCAGCAGCTTTAGGGGACGGGACACTGAAGCTTTCTTT
TRBV6-1,TRBJ2-1,-,few,CASRQTGAGGNEQFF,TGTGCCAGCAGACAGACTGGCGCTGGTGGGAATGAGCAGTTCTTC
TRBV18,TRBJ2-7,-,many,CASSPSSYEQYF,TGTGCCAGCTCACCTTCCTCCTACGAGCAGTACTTC
TRBV18,TRBJ1-1,-,few,CASSDSSGTEAFF,TGTGCCAGCTCGGATTCTTCGGGGACTGAAGCTTTCTTT
TRBV4-1,TRBJ1-2,TRBD1,few,CASSQYPGGQGGDYGYTF,TGCGCCAGCAGCCAATACCCAGGGGGACAGGGTGGGGACTATGGCTACACCTTC
TRBV29-1,TRBJ2-5,-,-,CSAGPPQETQYF,TGCAGCGCAGGGCCCCCTCAAGAGACCCAGTACTTC
TRBV7-2,TRBJ2-7,-,-,CASSLTVLGEQYF,TGTGCCAGCAGCTTGACAGTTCTGGGGGAGCAGTACTTC
TRBV11-2,TRBJ1-4,-,-,CASSHLAPRFANEKLFF,TGTGCCAGCAGCCACCTAGCCCCGAGGTTCGCTAATGAAAAACTGTTTTTT
TRBV18,TRBJ2-5,-,many,CASSPREGTQETQYF,TGTGCCAGCTCACCTCGAGAAGGGACCCAAGAGACCCAGTACTTC
TRBV11-3,TRBJ2-1,TRBD1,-,CASSLDRASSYNEQFF,TGTGCCAGCAGCCTCGACAGGGCGAGCTCCTACAATGAGCAGTTCTTC
TRBV29-1,TRBJ2-5,-,many,CSVAPATGRETQYF,TGCAGCGTTGCGCCCGCTACAGGCAGGGAGACCCAGTACTTC